What follows are 23 T cell receptor beta chains derived from one specimen sequenced in a study of T cell responses to AZD1222 COVID-19 vaccine. The protocol was immunoSEQ multiplex PCR, while the TCRdb copy is restricted to in-frame clones and leaves out a portion. The repertoire holds some 120,000 clones, with approximately 88% as singletons. Sequencing was performed on peripheral blood, taken on day 0 of AZD1222 vaccination. All receptors derive from an adult in good health.

The chain is built from TRBV29-1 and TRBJ2-7; TRBD1 matches at 8 bases. CDR1 is SQVTM, CDR2 ANQGSEA, per germline. V dropped 4 bases and J dropped 3; count of bases not matched to a gene: 2. The CDR3 runs 12 residues. Written as DNA, the CDR3 is TGCAGCGTTGGAGGACAGGGCTACGAGCAGTACTTC. It specifies CSVGGQGYEQYF.

This clone has more than one count but fewer than ten. This chain joins TRBV6-5 and TRBJ1-1; no clear D. This CDR3 comprises 13 residues. V shed 4 bases and J shed 1 base, with 7 bases lying between them. CDR1 MNHEY and CDR2 SVGAGI come from the germline V gene. The CDR3 sequence is CASSSAWNTEAFF. The CDR3 DNA sequence: TGTGCCAGCAGTTCGGCTTGGAACACTGAAGCTTTCTTT.

CDR3 sequence (DNA): TGTGCCAGCAGCAATACTGGAAACACCATATATTTT. It encodes CASSNTGNTIYF. The chain carries TRBV3-1 (or the pseudogene TRBV3-2) and TRBJ1-3; D call uncertain. The CDR3 runs to 12 residues. Germline V gene sequence: CDR1 LGHDT, CDR2 YNNKEL (reference sequence). Between the trimmed V and J ends, which lost 5 bases and 2 bases, there was a span of 4 bases.

Points on this clone: The same CDR3 is also encoded by other DNA sequences in this sample. The chain combines TRBV7-9 with TRBJ1-2, with TRBD1 identical over 9 bases. Germline V gene data show CDR1 as SEHNR and CDR2 as FQNEAQ (reference sequence). The CDR3 extends over 14 amino acids. V trimming: 6 bases; J trimming: 4 bases; junction bases outside the gene matches: 6. The CDR3 spells CASSLGDRVYGYTF. The CDR3 DNA reads TGTGCCAGCAGTCTCGGGGACAGGGTCTATGGCTACACCTTC. Supplemented by reference TRBV7-9 and TRBJ1-2, the full variable domain reads DTGVSQNPRHKITKRGQNVTFRCDPISEHNRLYWYRQTLGQGPEFLTYFQNEAQLEKSRLLSDRFSAERPKGSFSTLEIQRTEQGDSAMYLCASSLGDRVYGYTFGSGTRLTVV.

This chain links TRBV6-5 with TRBJ2-3; D gene ambiguous. This CDR3 contains 14 residues. The germline V and J ends were trimmed by 2 bases and 2 bases, with 8 bases remaining between them. Germline V gives CDR1 MNHEY, CDR2 SVGAGI. CDR3 DNA: TGTGCCAGCAGTTACGCGACTTTCACAGATACGCAGTATTTT. This encodes CASSYATFTDTQYF.

This chain links TRBV28 with TRBJ1-4; 11 positions agree with TRBD1. V lost 2 bases, J lost 6 bases, and 2 bases stayed unmatched. This CDR3 has 15 amino acids. Germline-derived CDR1 and CDR2 are MDHEN and SYDVKM. CDR3 DNA sequence: TGTGCCAGCAGTTTAGGACAGGGGGCGGATGAAAAACTGTTTTTT. It is translated as CASSLGQGADEKLFF.

This chain links TRBV5-1 with TRBJ2-7; 8 bases are a match to TRBD2. Germline V CDR1 and CDR2: SGHRS, YFSETQ. The CDR3 is 15 residues long. Trimming removed 4 bases from V and 0 bases from J; junction bases left unmatched: 6. The CDR3 DNA sequence: TGCGCCAGCAGCGGACTAGCCGTTAGCTCCTACGAGCAGTACTTC. This encodes CASSGLAVSSYEQYF.

This chain uses TRBV5-1 with TRBJ2-1; D might be TRBD1 or TRBD2, each matching 5 bases. Germline CDR1 SGHRS, CDR2 YFSETQ. This CDR3 region has 15 residues. Trimming stripped 6 bases from V and 4 bases from J, with 17 bases between. CDR3 sequence reads: CASTSQGGLYNEQFF. The CDR3 DNA reads TGCGCCAGCACCTCCCAGGGTGGACTTTACAATGAGCAGTTCTTC.

The chain carries TRBV28 and TRBJ1-5; weak D call: TRBD1 (6 bases). From germline, CDR1 is MDHEN and CDR2 SYDVKM. The CDR3 is 16 amino acids. V lost 2 bases to trimming and J lost 5 bases, with 16 bases between them. In DNA, the CDR3 is TGTGCCAGCAGTTTAGCGGGGGACAATCGGTATCAGCCCCAGCATTTT. This sequence encodes CASSLAGDNRYQPQHF.

The CDR3, as DNA: TGTGCCAGCAGCCAAAGGATATCCGCGGGTTTAGTCTACGAGCAGTACTTC. Protein product: CASSQRISAGLVYEQYF. The chain couples TRBV3-1 (or the pseudogene TRBV3-2) to TRBJ2-7, with D perhaps TRBD2 (5 bases). This CDR3 spans 17 amino acids. V was shortened by 2 bases and J by 3 bases, with 20 bases between the two germline ends. Germline-derived CDR1 and CDR2 are LGHDT and YNNKEL (reference sequence).

The gene calls are TRBV7-6 and TRBJ1-5; unclear D gene. Trimming stripped 1 base from V and 6 bases from J, with 16 bases between. Germline V gene lookup returns CDR1 SGHVS and CDR2 FNYEAQ. The CDR3 is 16 residues long. The CDR3 DNA sequence: TGTGCCAGCAGCTTAGATCTTGGCAGTGGGAGTCAGCCCCAGCATTTT. Protein product: CASSLDLGSGSQPQHF. Drawing the rest from reference TRBV7-6 and TRBJ1-5, the complete variable domain is GAGVSQSPRYKVTKRGQDVALRCDPISGHVSLYWYRQALGQGPEFLTYFNYEAQQDKSGLPNDRFSAERPEGSISTLTIQRTEQRDSAMYRCASSLDLGSGSQPQHFGDGTRLSIL.

V and J are TRBV7-8 and TRBJ2-7, with D perhaps matching TRBD1 (6 bases). Germline loops: CDR1 SGHVS, CDR2 FQNEAQ. Between the trimmed V and J ends, which lost 5 bases and 1 base, there was a span of 12 bases. This CDR3 spans 14 amino acids. The CDR3 DNA follows: TGTGCCAGCAGCACCCGGGACATATCCTACGAGCAGTACTTC. It is translated as CASSTRDISYEQYF. The entire variable domain, with the rest obtained from reference TRBV7-8 and TRBJ2-7, is as follows: GAGVSQSPRYKVAKRGQDVALRCDPISGHVSLFWYQQALGQGPEFLTYFQNEAQLDKSGLPSDRFFAERPEGSVSTLKIQRTQQEDSAVYLCASSTRDISYEQYFGPGTRLTVT.

The chain links TRBV11-2 to TRBJ1-5, with D possibly being TRBD1 (5 bases). CDR1 and CDR2 (germline): SGHAT, FQNNGV. The CDR3 totals 15 residues. Trimming took 6 bases from V and 4 from J, leaving 16 bases between them. The CDR3 reads CASSPGRGPNQPQHF. DNA for the CDR3: TGTGCCAGCAGTCCCGGACGGGGCCCAAATCAGCCCCAGCATTTT.

The rearrangement joins TRBV4-1 to TRBJ2-2; 7 nucleotides agree with TRBD2. The germline V gene encodes CDR1 MGHRA and CDR2 YSYEKL. Germline trimming cut 0 bases from V and 1 base from J; bases unmatched to any gene: 2. The CDR3 sequence is 16 residues long. CDR3 in DNA: TGCGCCAGCAGCCAAGAGGCTAGCGGGAACACCGGGGAGCTGTTTTTT. Its translation is CASSQEASGNTGELFF.

This sequence joins TRBV4-1 and TRBJ1-2; D may be TRBD1 (5 bases). The CDR3 sequence is 18 residues long. V lost 3 bases, J lost 2 bases, and 22 bases lay in between. In germline, CDR1 is MGHRA, CDR2 YSYEKL. The CDR3 nucleotides read TGCGCCAGCAGCCACACTCCTCTTCAGGGTGGAGAAAACTATGGCTACACCTTC. This codes for CASSHTPLQGGENYGYTF.

This chain connects TRBV12-3 or TRBV12-4 to TRBJ1-6; a possible D gene is TRBD1 (5 bases). V was cut by 3 bases and J by 8 bases, with 8 bases left in between. This CDR3 spans 13 amino acids. DNA for the CDR3: TGTGCCAGCAGTTTGGGAGGGGATTCACCCCTCCACTTT. Protein product: CASSLGGDSPLHF.

The rearrangement links TRBV10-3 to TRBJ2-7; TRBD1 matches at 9 bases. The CDR3 has 14 amino acids. Germline CDR1 is ENHRY and CDR2 is SYGVKD. V lost 10 bases, J lost 6 bases, and 13 bases stayed unmatched. DNA for the CDR3: TGTGCCACCCACCCGGCGGGACAGGGAACCGAGCAGTACTTC. It is translated as CATHPAGQGTEQYF.

This clone was detected only a few times. CDR3 coding DNA: TGTGCCAGCAGATTACAGGGGGGTAATGAAAAACTGTTTTTT. It translates to CASRLQGGNEKLFF. This chain uses TRBV6-5 with TRBJ1-4, with 8 bases identical to TRBD1. V dropped 6 bases and J dropped 4; count of bases not matched to a gene: 4. The CDR3 consists of 14 residues. In germline, CDR1 is MNHEY, CDR2 SVGAGI.

The chain carries TRBV29-1 and TRBJ1-6, with D maybe TRBD1 (5 bases). CDR3 length: 13 amino acids. The germline V gene has CDR1 SQVTM and CDR2 ANQGSEA. V was clipped by 2 bases and J by 10 bases, with 12 bases between them. The CDR3 reads CSVETGEGSPLHF. CDR3 in DNA: TGCAGCGTTGAAACGGGGGAAGGCTCACCCCTCCACTTT.

The chain uses TRBV7-9 and TRBJ2-7; TRBD1 might be the D (5 bases). V lost 5 bases and J lost 5, with 16 bases in between. This CDR3 contains 14 residues. CDR1 and CDR2 (germline): SEHNR, FQNEAQ (reference sequence). Here the CDR3 DNA reads TGTGCCAGCAGCCTAATTCAGGGTGCTCACGAGCAGTACTTC. Translated: CASSLIQGAHEQYF.

The gene calls are TRBV7-3 and TRBJ2-7; D not resolved. Trimming shortened V by 0 bases and J by 1 base, and 7 bases separated the two germline ends. Germline-derived CDR1 and CDR2 are SGHTA and FQGTGA. There are 14 residues in the CDR3. The CDR3 loop is CASSLTQRSYEQYF. DNA for the CDR3: TGTGCCAGCAGCTTAACTCAACGATCCTACGAGCAGTACTTC.

The gene calls are TRBV6-5 and TRBJ1-1; 7 positions agree with TRBD1. Germline V lookup: CDR1 MNHEY, CDR2 SVGAGI. This CDR3 comprises 15 residues. The V segment lost 6 bases and the J segment 0 bases; nucleotides outside the gene matches: 7. The CDR3 DNA is TGTGCCAGCAGGCAAGACAGGGCATTGAACACTGAAGCTTTCTTT. It encodes CASRQDRALNTEAFF.

This clone was counted a single time. CDR3 in DNA: TGTGCCAGCTCACCGGTGGGGACTAGCGTGAACACCGGGGAGCTGTTTTTT. Its protein product is CASSPVGTSVNTGELFF. The chain uses TRBV18 and TRBJ2-2, with 10 bases fitting TRBD2. Trimming removed 3 bases from V and 1 base from J; junction bases left unmatched: 5. Germline lookup yields CDR1 KGHSH and CDR2 LQKENI. The CDR3 extends over 17 amino acids.